What follows is one TCR beta chain and its context. No antigen is known for it. CDR1 SEHNR and CDR2 FQNEAQ come from the germline V gene (reference sequence). J gave up 1 base and V 7 bases, and 3 bases lay outside the gene matches. CDR3 length equals 14 residues. Generated by immunoSEQ multiplex PCR, the TCRdb table keeps only in-frame clones and is missing some. This table holds some 740,000 clones, about 92% found once. These data originate in a study of shared clonotypes between healthy human individuals. About the research overall: There were three CD4 naive, three CD4 memory, two CD8 naive and one CD8 memory plates per donor.

Only CD45RO-negative cells positively selected for CCR7 counted as naive CD8 cells, so terminally differentiated effector memory CD45RA+ cells were excluded. Points from the study as a whole: Memory subsets generally showed smaller estimated richness than naive subsets did.

The sample comprised naive CD8+ T cells sorted from blood. This chain joins TRBV7-9 and TRBJ2-7, with 11 positions matching TRBD2. The receptor comes from a man aged 25 to 40 in good health. CDR3 in amino acids: CASTGTSGSYEQYF. The CDR3 nucleotides are TGTGCCAGCACCGGGACTAGCGGTTCCTACGAGCAGTACTTC.